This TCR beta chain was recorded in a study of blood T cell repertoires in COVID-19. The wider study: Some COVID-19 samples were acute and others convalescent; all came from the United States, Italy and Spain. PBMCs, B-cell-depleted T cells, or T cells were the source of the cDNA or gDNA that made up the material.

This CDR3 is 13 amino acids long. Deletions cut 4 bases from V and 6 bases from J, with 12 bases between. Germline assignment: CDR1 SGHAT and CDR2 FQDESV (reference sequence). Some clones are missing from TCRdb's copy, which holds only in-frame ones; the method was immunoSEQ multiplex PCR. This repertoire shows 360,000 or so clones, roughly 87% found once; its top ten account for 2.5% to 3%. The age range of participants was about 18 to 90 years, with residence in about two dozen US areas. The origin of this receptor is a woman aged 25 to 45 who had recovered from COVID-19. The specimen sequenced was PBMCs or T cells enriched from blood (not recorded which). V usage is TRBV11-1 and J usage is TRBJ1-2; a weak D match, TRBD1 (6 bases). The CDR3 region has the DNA TGTGCCAGCAGCTCCGACAGGATGCATGGCTACACCTTC. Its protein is CASSSDRMHGYTF.